A selection of T cell receptor beta chains follows, all from one sample in a study of T cell repertoires in cytomegalovirus infection. Using its own MiXCR run on the reads, TCRdb lists one record per CDR3 protein. The data hold 350,000 to 500,000 distinct CDR3 sequences, with about a third observed a single time. The sequenced sample consisted of PBMCs. All receptors derive from a human donor in good health (CMV status not recorded). Some clones in this sample may be carry-over from other donors' samples. Each CDR3 is given with its conserved first and last residue. Fields, in order: V gene, J gene, clone size, D gene, CDR3 protein, CDR3 DNA. D genes are given only for firm matches. Clone size is given for some rows only: seen once, a few or many times, or a class if the clone is expanded.

>TRBV7-9|TRBJ2-3|NA|NA
CASSSDGTDTQYF
TGTGCCAGCAGCTCGGACGGCACAGATACGCAGTATTTT
>TRBV6-1|TRBJ2-2|few|NA
CASSEASAGELFF
TGTGCCAGCAGTGAAGCTTCGGCCGGGGAGCTGTTTTTT
>TRBV28|TRBJ2-1|NA|TRBD2
CAISPTSGAPYNEQFF
TGTGCCATCAGCCCAACGAGCGGGGCGCCCTACAATGAGCAGTTCTTC
>TRBV5-5|TRBJ2-1|NA|NA
CASYETAREFF
TGTGCCAGCTATGAGACAGCTAGGGAGTTCTTC
>TRBV5-1|TRBJ2-7|few|NA
CASSWTRSSYEQYF
TGCGCCAGCAGCTGGACACGGAGCTCCTACGAGCAGTACTTC
>TRBV4-1|TRBJ2-2|NA|NA
CARSQDGVRELFF
TGCGCCAGAAGCCAGGACGGAGTACGGGAGCTGTTTTTT
>TRBV12-5|TRBJ2-2|NA|NA
CASGLGQNTGELFF
TGTGCTAGTGGTTTGGGCCAGAACACCGGGGAGCTGTTTTTT
>TRBV14|TRBJ2-2|NA|NA
CASSQWNTGELFF
TGTGCCAGCAGCCAATGGAACACCGGGGAGCTGTTTTTT
>TRBV10-2|TRBJ2-3|few|NA
CASSDLPPRVTDTQYF
TGCGCCAGCAGTGACCTTCCTCCCAGAGTCACAGATACGCAGTATTTT
>TRBV7-2|TRBJ1-2|many|NA
CASSLTDHYGYTF
TGTGCCAGCAGCTTAACAGATCACTATGGCTACACCTTC
>TRBV18|TRBJ2-5|few|TRBD2
CASSPSAGPGETQYF
TGTGCCAGCTCACCGTCAGCGGGGCCGGGGGAGACCCAGTACTTC
>TRBV15|TRBJ2-6|few|NA
CATTQGGEAGANVLTF
TGTGCCACCACGCAAGGTGGGGAGGCTGGGGCCAACGTCCTGACTTTC
>TRBV6-6|TRBJ2-7|few|NA
CASSYTYEQYF
TGTGCCAGCAGTTACACTTACGAGCAGTACTTC
>TRBV24-1|TRBJ2-3|few|NA
CATSPPSSLSTDTQYF
TGTGCCACCAGCCCACCCTCCTCATTGAGCACAGATACGCAGTATTTT
>TRBV11-2|TRBJ2-2|few|TRBD1
CASSVTGGLDGELFF
TGTGCCAGCAGCGTGACAGGGGGCCTTGACGGGGAGCTGTTTTTT
>TRBV7-2|TRBJ2-7|many|NA
CASSPWTVSYEQYF
TGTGCCAGCAGCCCATGGACAGTCTCCTACGAGCAGTACTTC
>TRBV12-3/TRBV12-4|TRBJ2-5|many|TRBD2
CASSLVRGETQYF
TGTGCCAGCAGCTTAGTGCGGGGGGAGACCCAGTACTTC
>TRBV11-2|TRBJ1-1|NA|NA
CASILSWGGENTEAFF
TGTGCCAGCATCTTGAGTTGGGGAGGAGAAAACACTGAAGCTTTCTTT
>TRBV18|TRBJ2-1|NA|TRBD2
CASSPPDLAGRGEQFF
TGTGCCAGCTCACCACCTGATCTAGCGGGGAGGGGTGAGCAGTTCTTC
>TRBV12-3/TRBV12-4|TRBJ1-5|many|NA
CASREGSRGDQPQHF
TGTGCCAGCAGAGAGGGGTCGCGTGGCGATCAGCCCCAGCATTTT
>TRBV5-1|TRBJ2-3|few|NA
CASSLRGVSTDTQYF
TGCGCCAGCAGCTTGAGGGGGGTAAGCACAGATACGCAGTATTTT
>TRBV6-1|TRBJ2-7|few|TRBD1
CASSGTGTDFPYEQYF
TGTGCCAGCAGTGGAACCGGGACAGACTTTCCCTACGAGCAGTACTTC
>TRBV7-2|TRBJ2-3|NA|NA
CASSLMSPGLMTDTQYF
TGTGCCAGCAGCTTAATGAGTCCAGGCCTCATGACAGATACGCAGTATTTT
>TRBV11-2|TRBJ1-3|NA|NA
CVSRRDIFGNTIYF
TGTGTCAGCAGAAGGGACATCTTTGGAAACACCATATATTTT
>TRBV5-5|TRBJ2-7|NA|NA
CASSPPDRNYEQYF
TGTGCCAGCAGCCCCCCCGACAGAAACTACGAGCAGTACTTC
>TRBV2|TRBJ1-1|NA|TRBD1
CASILDRDTEAFF
TGTGCCAGCATCCTCGACAGGGACACTGAAGCTTTCTTT
>TRBV7-9|TRBJ1-4|NA|NA
CASSPGIPHMFF
TGTGCCAGCAGCCCCGGGATCCCGCATATGTTTTTT
>TRBV2|TRBJ1-2|NA|NA
CASSEEGVGYTF
TGTGCCAGCAGTGAAGAAGGGGTTGGCTACACCTTC
>TRBV4-1|TRBJ1-5|NA|TRBD1
CASSLIQGADQPQHF
TGCGCCAGCAGTCTTATACAGGGGGCCGATCAGCCCCAGCATTTT
>TRBV28|TRBJ1-1|NA|NA
CASSLSVGGGRTEAFF
TGTGCCAGCAGTTTAAGCGTGGGTGGGGGTCGCACTGAAGCTTTCTTT
>TRBV5-1|TRBJ1-3|NA|NA
CASSGTGASGNTIYF
TGCGCCAGCAGCGGAACAGGAGCCTCTGGAAACACCATATATTTT
>TRBV7-8|TRBJ1-5|NA|NA
CASSFRGKSQPQHF
TGTGCCAGCAGCTTTAGGGGTAAAAGTCAGCCCCAGCATTTT
>TRBV7-6|TRBJ1-3|NA|TRBD1
CASSSETGSGNTIYF
TGTGCCAGCAGCTCCGAGACAGGGAGCGGAAACACCATATATTTT
>TRBV7-2|TRBJ1-1|NA|NA
CASSSFDGWNTEAFF
TGTGCCAGCAGCTCCTTTGATGGGTGGAACACTGAAGCTTTCTTT
>TRBV4-1|TRBJ2-1|once|TRBD2
CASSKVRGGPSYHEQFF
TGCGCCAGCAGCAAAGTTCGCGGGGGGCCAAGTTACCATGAGCAGTTCTTC
>TRBV12-3/TRBV12-4|TRBJ2-2|many|NA
CASSSPVSKSTGELFF
TGTGCCAGCAGCTCCCCTGTTAGTAAGAGCACCGGGGAGCTGTTTTTT
>TRBV2|TRBJ2-1|NA|NA
CASGLSTLSSYNEQFF
TGTGCCAGCGGGTTGTCGACACTGAGCTCCTACAATGAGCAGTTCTTC
>TRBV2|TRBJ2-4|NA|NA
CANPRATPIAKNIQYF
TGTGCCAATCCACGGGCCACACCTATAGCCAAAAACATTCAGTACTTC
>TRBV24-1|TRBJ2-1|NA|NA
CATSGADNEQFF
TGTGCCACCAGTGGGGCAGACAATGAGCAGTTCTTC
>TRBV4-3|TRBJ2-7|NA|TRBD1
CASSQGTGGEVNHEQYF
TGCGCCAGCAGCCAAGGGACAGGGGGCGAAGTGAACCACGAGCAGTACTTC
>TRBV11-1|TRBJ2-1|NA|NA
CASSLGLRGVHEQFF
TGTGCCAGCAGCCTAGGGTTGAGGGGGGTGCATGAGCAGTTCTTC
>TRBV7-6|TRBJ2-3|NA|TRBD1
CASSPRSRGLVPDTQYF
TGTGCCAGCAGCCCCAGGAGCAGGGGGCTTGTCCCAGATACGCAGTATTTT
>TRBV19|TRBJ2-6|NA|TRBD1
CASLDRGGSGANVLTF
TGTGCCAGCCTGGACAGGGGTGGTTCTGGGGCCAACGTCCTGACTTTC
>TRBV10-3|TRBJ1-1|NA|TRBD1
CAISAGQGAYTEAFF
TGTGCCATCAGTGCGGGACAGGGGGCTTACACTGAAGCTTTCTTT
>TRBV4-1|TRBJ1-2|NA|NA
CASSQDDSNYGYTF
TGCGCCAGCAGCCAAGATGACTCTAACTATGGCTACACCTTC
>TRBV19|TRBJ2-1|NA|TRBD2
CASSTSGRGGRDEQFF
TGTGCCAGTAGTACATCTGGGCGGGGGGGCCGCGATGAGCAGTTCTTC
>TRBV7-2|TRBJ2-2|many|TRBD2
CASIAAQRGHTGELFF
TGTGCCAGCATAGCAGCCCAGCGGGGGCATACCGGGGAGCTGTTTTTT
>TRBV11-2|TRBJ1-2|NA|NA
CASSPRTLSGLVDYGYTF
TGTGCCAGCAGCCCTAGAACCCTTTCGGGTTTGGTAGACTATGGCTACACCTTC
>TRBV20-1|TRBJ2-5|once|TRBD1
CSARDPDRNQETQYF
TGCAGTGCTAGAGACCCGGACAGGAACCAAGAGACCCAGTACTTC
>TRBV14|TRBJ2-7|few|NA
CASSQGTGLAYEQYF
TGTGCCAGCAGCCAAGGAACGGGACTCGCCTACGAGCAGTACTTC
>TRBV5-4|TRBJ2-1|NA|NA
CASSLVGGGGNEQFF
TGTGCCAGCAGCTTGGTAGGGGGCGGGGGCAATGAGCAGTTCTTC
>TRBV7-9|TRBJ2-3|few|TRBD2
CASSLSSSGGITDTQYF
TGTGCCAGCAGCTTATCGTCCAGCGGGGGGATTACAGATACGCAGTATTTT
>TRBV7-2|TRBJ2-7|many|NA
CASSSVGTSLSYEQYF
TGTGCCAGCAGCTCGGTAGGGACTTCTTTATCCTACGAGCAGTACTTC
>TRBV7-9|TRBJ1-2|many|NA
CASSLSPGVYGYTF
TGTGCCAGCAGCTTATCGCCAGGGGTCTATGGCTACACCTTC
>TRBV11-2|TRBJ2-1|NA|NA
CASSAHPGEQFF
TGTGCCAGCAGCGCCCACCCGGGTGAGCAGTTCTTC
>TRBV5-6|TRBJ1-5|once|NA
CASSHGRGNQPQHF
TGTGCCAGCAGCCATGGCAGGGGCAATCAGCCCCAGCATTTT
>TRBV29-1|TRBJ2-1|few|NA
CSVETVGNEQFF
TGCAGCGTTGAAACGGTGGGGAATGAGCAGTTCTTC
>TRBV7-6|TRBJ1-1|NA|NA
CASSLMEVSLNTEAFF
TGTGCCAGCAGCTTAATGGAGGTCAGCTTGAACACTGAAGCTTTCTTT
>TRBV12-3/TRBV12-4|TRBJ2-7|many|NA
CASSRGSYEQYF
TGTGCCAGCAGTCGGGGCTCCTACGAGCAGTACTTC